This is a list of T cell receptor beta chains from one sample in a study of spatial heterogeneity in lung cancer. TCRdb reprocessed the 5' RACE reads with MiXCR, giving one entry per CDR3 protein. The table lists about 120,000 distinct CDR3 sequences, 9% to 15% of them singletons. Sequences were derived from PBMCs, sampled at follow-up. The origin of the receptors is a male donor with early-stage non-small cell lung cancer. Each CDR3 is given with its conserved first and last residue. Fields, in order: J gene, V gene, clone size, CDR3 protein. The listing skips clone size in some rows; elsewhere it reads once, few, many or a size class.

TRBJ2-5 TRBV28 few CASRTAPETGGEETQYF
TRBJ2-5 TRBV7-2 - CASSSSGGETQYF
TRBJ2-2 TRBV5-6 few CASSGAGRRVTGELFF
TRBJ2-1 TRBV12-3/TRBV12-4 - CASGGGPRSYNEQFF
TRBJ2-3 TRBV5-4 - CASSFPKEGSTDTQYF
TRBJ2-6 TRBV11-2 many CASSSARTVTAGANVLTF
TRBJ2-7 TRBV10-3 few CAISWDRAYEQYF
TRBJ2-5 TRBV28 few CASSSQLAGTETQYF
TRBJ1-1 TRBV3-1 few CASSQAHGNTEAFF
TRBJ1-2 TRBV20-1 - CSARVPSTNGYTF
TRBJ2-6 TRBV11-3 - CASSQDSSVVGANVLTF
TRBJ2-5 TRBV20-1 few CSATGETQYF
TRBJ1-1 TRBV7-9 many CASSLGTVNTEAFF
TRBJ1-3 TRBV7-9 - CASSPQGPATIYF
TRBJ1-1 TRBV5-1 few CASSLGRQGSNTEAFF
TRBJ2-3 TRBV5-1 - CASSLAAPGPDTQYF
TRBJ2-2 TRBV11-3 many CASSPLGTTNTGELFF